A single count supports the clone carrying this T cell receptor (beta chain). Its antigen remains unidentified. PCR primers comprised 60 Vbeta and 13 Jbeta primers. Profiling relied on immunoSEQ multiplex PCR, and the TCRdb table lists in-frame clones only, not all of them. Of 150,000 to 200,000 clones detected, about 81% appear once; the ten largest clones hold 1.5% to 2%. This specimen belongs to a study of cytomegalovirus exposure and HLA in healthy donors. General study points: Among immune exposure information, only CMV serostatus was available. Among donors in an Asian-associated ancestry cluster, a later analysis reportedly found fewer N-insertions than the roughly 650-donor mean. Because they were indistinguishable, some V segments, including TRBV6-2 and TRBV6-3, were excluded.

The germline CDR1 and CDR2 sequences are MNHNS and SASEGT. The ends were cut back, 6 bases at V and 12 bases at J, with 8 bases in the middle. This CDR3 is 10 amino acids long. The V gene is TRBV6-1, the J gene TRBJ1-4; D remains ambiguous. Sequences were obtained from PBMCs. The receptor comes from a man aged 18 to 29 in good health and CMV-seronegative. In nucleotides, the CDR3 is TGTGCCAGCAGGACCGAGGAACTGTTTTTT. Translated: CASRTEELFF.